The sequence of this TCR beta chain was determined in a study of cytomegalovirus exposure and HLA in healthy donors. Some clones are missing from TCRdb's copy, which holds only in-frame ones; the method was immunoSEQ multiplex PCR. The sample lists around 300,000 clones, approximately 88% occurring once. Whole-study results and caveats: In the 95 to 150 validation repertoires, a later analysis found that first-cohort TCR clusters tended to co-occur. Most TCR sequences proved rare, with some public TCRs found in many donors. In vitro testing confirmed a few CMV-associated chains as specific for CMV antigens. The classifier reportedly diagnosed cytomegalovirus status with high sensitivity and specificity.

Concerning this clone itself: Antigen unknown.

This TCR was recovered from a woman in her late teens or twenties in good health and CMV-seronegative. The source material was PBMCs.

This chain's CDR3 is CASSIGNDNEQFF. The CDR3 DNA reads TGTGCCAGTAGTATCGGTAATGACAATGAGCAGTTCTTC. This chain connects TRBV19 to TRBJ2-1; no clear D gene. The germline gives CDR1 LNHDA, CDR2 SQIVND (reference sequence). V gave up 3 bases and J gave up 5 bases, with 8 bases separating them. This CDR3 spans 13 amino acids.